This T cell receptor (beta chain) was captured in a study of beta chain features in type 1 diabetes. Study observations and caveats: VDJ junctions from type 1 diabetes patients carried fewer insertions and larger deletions. In these data, an HLA type influence on TCRB rearrangement remained unresolved.

Each of the sorted populations had a purity greater than 95%. Expressed TCRB transcripts were sequenced, since all the RNA that had been isolated was reverse transcribed. Average reads for naive, central memory and regulatory T cell samples were roughly 3.4 million. Sequencing used immunoSEQ multiplex PCR; TCRdb keeps in-frame clones, though not all of them. The sample consists of some 900,000 clones, around a sixth of them appearing once. A remark on this clone: Its antigen is currently unknown.

This TCR derives from a woman younger than 30 in good health. The sample comprised naive CD4+ T cells from blood.

The CDR3 region is CASSRLVWETQYF. The CDR3 DNA reads TGTGCCAGCAGCCGACTAGTTTGGGAGACCCAGTACTTC. This chain uses TRBV7-6 with TRBJ2-5; tentative D call: TRBD2 (6 bases). V was shortened by 5 bases and J by 5 bases, with 12 bases between the two germline ends. CDR1 and CDR2 (germline): SGHVS, FNYEAQ. The length of the CDR3 is 13 residues. Variable domain in full (rest from reference TRBV7-6 and TRBJ2-5): GAGVSQSPRYKVTKRGQDVALRCDPISGHVSLYWYRQALGQGPEFLTYFNYEAQQDKSGLPNDRFSAERPEGSISTLTIQRTEQRDSAMYRCASSRLVWETQYFGPGTRLLVL.